Presented here are 2 T cell receptor beta chains from one specimen sequenced in a study of blood T cell repertoires in COVID-19 (dated by TCRdb to the early 2020s). The library was produced with the immunoSEQ multiplex PCR assay. What TCRdb holds here is the immuneACCESS table cut down to in-frame rearrangements. Part of the clones is not present; checked against another copy, under half of the missing clones reflect an unresolved V gene, and the others are unexplained. In this sample the table shows under 250,000 clones, 75% to 85% of which occur a single time. The ten top clones hold about 5.1% of the sample. The sample comprised peripheral blood. The receptors were gathered from a man aged 50 or older with COVID-19, enrolled during active disease.

The chain's CDR3 is CASSPQINQPQHF. For the CDR3, the DNA is TGTGCCAGCAGTCCACAGATTAATCAGCCCCAGCATTTT. The chain has TRBV6-6 and TRBJ1-5; D is uncertain. The CDR3 runs to 13 residues. Germline CDR1 is MNHNY and CDR2 is SVGAGI (reference sequence). V dropped 5 bases and J dropped 4 bases, with 9 bases sitting between them.

The chain employs TRBV7-2 and TRBJ2-7; D perhaps matches TRBD1 (7 bases). This CDR3 contains 14 residues. Trimming stripped 5 bases from V and 5 bases from J, with 16 bases between. Germline lookup yields CDR1 SGHTA and CDR2 FQGNSA. CDR3 in DNA: TGTGCCAGCAGCCCCGGGGGAAGGGGGCACGAGCAGTACTTC. Encoded protein: CASSPGGRGHEQYF.